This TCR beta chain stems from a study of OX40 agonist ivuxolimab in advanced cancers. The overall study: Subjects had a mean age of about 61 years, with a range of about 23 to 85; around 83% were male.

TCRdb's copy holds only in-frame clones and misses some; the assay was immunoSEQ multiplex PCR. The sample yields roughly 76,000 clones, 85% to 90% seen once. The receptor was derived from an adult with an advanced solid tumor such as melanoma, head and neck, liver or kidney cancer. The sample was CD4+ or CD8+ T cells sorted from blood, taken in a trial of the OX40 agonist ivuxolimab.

CDR3 protein: CASSLEAPTGANYGYTF. For the CDR3, the DNA is TGTGCCAGCAGCTTAGAAGCCCCGACAGGGGCCAACTATGGCTACACCTTC. The chain couples TRBV11-3 to TRBJ1-2; 8 bases fit TRBD1. CDR1 is SGHNT, CDR2 YENEEA, per germline. Trimming cost V 0 bases and J 2 bases; bases outside gene matches: 8. This CDR3 comprises 17 residues.